The clone carrying this T cell receptor beta chain appeared a few times. Its antigen is not identified. The CDR3 consists of 13 residues. Trimming shortened V by 5 bases and J by 3 bases, and 9 bases separated the two germline ends. CDR1 is LNHDA, CDR2 SQIVND, per germline (reference sequence). The sample comes from a study of regulatory T cells in long-lasting Graves disease. According to the study, TCR beta libraries were built with iRepertoire HTBI primers and CDR3-region Arm-PCR. TCRdb reprocessed the multiplex PCR reads with MiXCR, giving one entry per CDR3 protein. The sample shows some 460,000 distinct CDR3 sequences, around 15% of them seen only once. Time point denoted: newly diagnosed GD, antithyroid drugs for less than 3 months. Construction of the TCR library relied on RNA isolated from PBMCs. Overall study findings and caveats: Lower TCR diversity was seen in persistent Graves' patients than in newly diagnosed ones. The study found TRBV28, TRBJ1-2 and TRBJ2-5 favored in persistent disease.

These sequences were also reported in another study, on T cells in Graves' hyperthyroidism and ophthalmopathy. Per that study: Among the patients, aged 18 to 65, hyperthyroidism was newly diagnosed and had lasted under 2 months. Most thyroid clonotypes expanded above 0.001 appeared in blood too.

The specimen was peripheral blood mononuclear cells (PBMCs), collected at new diagnosis, from a patient treated with antithyroid drugs. The source is a man aged 40-49 years with Graves disease. The chain combines TRBV19 with TRBJ2-3, with no clear D. The CDR3 sequence is CASSSRITDTQYF. The CDR3 DNA is TGTGCCAGTAGTTCTAGAATTACAGATACGCAGTATTTT.